The next 28 T cell receptor beta chains were all read from a single sample in a study of cytomegalovirus exposure and HLA in healthy donors. Amplification used 60 Vbeta primers and 13 Jbeta primers. The assay was immunoSEQ multiplex PCR, and TCRdb's table has in-frame clones only and misses some. Recorded for this sample: 120,000 to 150,000 clones. Sample: PBMCs. Receptor source: a woman under 30 in good health and CMV-seronegative.

The gene calls are TRBV19 and TRBJ1-2, with D maybe TRBD1 (5 bases). CDR1 LNHDA and CDR2 SQIVND come from the germline V gene (reference sequence). This CDR3 has 14 amino acids. The V and J ends lost 2 bases and 8 bases respectively, with 15 bases between them. The CDR3: CASSIRPSGYGYTF. The CDR3 bases are TGTGCCAGTAGTATACGCCCGTCAGGGTACGGCTACACCTTC. Supplemented by reference TRBV19 and TRBJ1-2, the full variable domain reads DGGITQSPKYLFRKEGQNVTLSCEQNLNHDAMYWYRQDPGQGLRLIYYSQIVNDFQKGDIAEGYSVSREKKESFPLTVTSAQKNPTAFYLCASSIRPSGYGYTFGSGTRLTVV.

The chain couples TRBV7-9 to TRBJ2-3, with TRBD2 identical over 10 bases. The CDR3 has 16 amino acids. The germline gives CDR1 SEHNR, CDR2 FQNEAQ (reference sequence). The V segment lost 5 bases and the J segment 6 bases; nucleotides outside the gene matches: 11. CDR3 sequence (DNA): TGTGCCAGCAGCCCCTTCCCTAATAGCGGGAGGGATACGCAGTATTTT. It is translated as CASSPFPNSGRDTQYF.

The chain employs TRBV7-9 and TRBJ1-2; no clear D gene. The CDR3 is made up of 12 amino acids. CDR1 is SEHNR and CDR2 is FQNEAQ in the germline V gene (reference sequence). Trimming removed 5 bases at V and 5 bases at J, with 9 bases between. In DNA, the CDR3 is TGTGCCAGCAGCCAGGACTCGTATGGCTACACCTTC. Protein: CASSQDSYGYTF. The complete variable domain, with remaining parts taken from reference TRBV7-9 and TRBJ1-2, reads DTGVSQNPRHKITKRGQNVTFRCDPISEHNRLYWYRQTLGQGPEFLTYFQNEAQLEKSRLLSDRFSAERPKGSFSTLEIQRTEQGDSAMYLCASSQDSYGYTFGSGTRLTVV.

J is TRBJ2-5 and V is TRBV20-1; D remains unclear. Trimming stripped 3 bases from V and 3 bases from J, with 5 bases between. Germline CDR1 reads DFQATT; CDR2 reads SNEGSKA (reference sequence). The CDR3 contains 11 residues. The CDR3 nucleotides are TGCAGTGCTAGCGTAGAAGAGACCCAGTACTTC. This sequence encodes CSASVEETQYF.

The gene calls are TRBV27 and TRBJ2-1, with D possibly TRBD2 on 5 matching bases. Trimming removed 6 bases from V and 5 bases from J, with 11 bases in between. The CDR3 extends over 13 amino acids. Germline V gene data show CDR1 as MNHEY and CDR2 as SMNVEV (reference sequence). CDR3 sequence reads: CASSFGGNNEQFF. The CDR3 coding sequence is TGTGCCAGCAGCTTCGGAGGAAACAATGAGCAGTTCTTC.

This chain links TRBV6-5 with TRBJ1-2; possibly TRBD1 for D (5 bases). Trimming stripped 0 bases from V and 5 bases from J, with 10 bases between. The CDR3 totals 14 residues. CDR1 and CDR2 from the germline V gene are MNHEY and SVGAGI. The DNA for the CDR3 is TGTGCCAGCAGTTACTCGGCGACAGCTTATGGCTACACCTTC. Its translation is CASSYSATAYGYTF.

This chain joins TRBV6-5 and TRBJ2-7, with a weak D call TRBD2 (6 bases). In germline, CDR1 is MNHEY, CDR2 SVGAGI. This CDR3 region has 14 residues. V shed 11 bases and J shed 6 bases, with 23 bases lying between them. Here the CDR3 reads CAAGFVGGDSEQYF. The CDR3 bases are TGTGCCGCTGGTTTCGTCGGGGGAGATTCCGAGCAGTACTTC.

The rearrangement uses TRBV5-1 and TRBJ2-1; 12 bases agree with TRBD2. This CDR3 has 18 residues. V shed 5 bases and J 0 bases; nucleotides not matched to a gene: 9. In germline, CDR1 is SGHRS, CDR2 YFSETQ. For the CDR3, the DNA is TGCGCCAGCAGTCTGGGACTAGCGGGCCTTCTCTCCTACAATGAGCAGTTCTTC. This codes for CASSLGLAGLLSYNEQFF.

This sequence joins TRBV4-1 and TRBJ2-7; 8 bases agree with TRBD2. Unmatched junction bases numbered 5, after V lost 3 bases and J lost 1 base. Germline CDR1 and CDR2: MGHRA and YSYEKL. The CDR3 extends over 15 amino acids. The CDR3: CASSQMTGGSYEQYF. The CDR3 region has the DNA TGCGCCAGCAGCCAGATGACGGGAGGGTCCTACGAGCAGTACTTC.

V gene TRBV7-9 combines with J gene TRBJ2-4; 7 bases match TRBD1. This CDR3 spans 18 amino acids. Germline V lookup: CDR1 SEHNR, CDR2 FQNEAQ (reference sequence). V lost 1 base, J lost 0 bases, and 9 bases stayed unmatched. CDR3 bases: TGTGCCAGCAGCTTAGGGGGACAGAACTCTCTAGCCAAAAACATTCAGTACTTC. This encodes CASSLGGQNSLAKNIQYF.

The chain joins TRBV25-1 to TRBJ2-1, with 11 nucleotides matching TRBD2. There are 16 residues in the CDR3. Unmatched junction bases numbered 5, after V lost 3 bases and J lost 4 bases. CDR1 and CDR2 (germline): MGHDK, SYGVNS. The CDR3 sequence is CASSDPTSGSYNEQFF. The CDR3 DNA sequence: TGTGCCAGCAGTGACCCTACTAGCGGGAGTTACAATGAGCAGTTCTTC.

The rearrangement joins TRBV29-1 to TRBJ2-7; TRBD2 matches 8 bases. With 5 bases clipped from V and 2 bases from J, the junction kept 8 bases outside the gene matches. In germline, CDR1 is SQVTM, CDR2 ANQGSEA. The CDR3 spans 14 residues. The CDR3, as DNA: TGCAGCGTTAAAAGGCGGGAGGCGACCTACGAGCAGTACTTC. This sequence encodes CSVKRREATYEQYF.

The chain is built from TRBV12-2 and TRBJ2-7; the D segment call TRBD2 is taken from the table without a DNA check. TRBV12-2 is a pseudogene locus. CDR3 size: 20 residues. The CDR3: CASRLAKGWSGRGPSYEQYF. DNA for the CDR3: TGTGCAAGTCGCTTAGCGAAGGGGTGGAGCGGGAGGGGACCCTCCTACGAGCAGTACTTC.

The chain carries TRBV30 and TRBJ2-3, with 8 bases matching TRBD1. The trim removed 4 bases at V and 4 bases at J, leaving 4 bases unmatched. The CDR3 is 13 amino acids. CDR1 and CDR2 from the germline V gene are GTSNPN and SVGIG (reference sequence). CDR3 sequence reads: CAWNPGGSDTQYF. Here the CDR3 DNA reads TGTGCCTGGAACCCAGGGGGCTCAGATACGCAGTATTTT.

The chain is built from TRBV2 and TRBJ2-3; 7 positions match TRBD2. CDR3 length: 13 residues. Germline-derived CDR1 and CDR2 are SNHLY and FYNNEI. V shed 7 bases and J 9 bases; nucleotides not matched to a gene: 10. CDR3 sequence reads: CASNMGGEGTQYF. The CDR3 nucleotides are TGTGCCAGCAATATGGGGGGGGAAGGGACGCAGTATTTT.

The rearrangement joins TRBV7-3 to TRBJ2-6, with 9 bases matching TRBD1. The trim removed 2 bases at V and 2 bases at J, leaving 4 bases unmatched. The CDR3 contains 17 residues. Germline V gene data show CDR1 as SGHTA and CDR2 as FQGTGA. CDR3 sequence (DNA): TGTGCCAGCAGCTTAGGTACAGGGGGCACTGGGGCCAACGTCCTGACTTTC. Translated: CASSLGTGGTGANVLTF.

V usage is TRBV6-5 and J usage is TRBJ2-5, with no clear D. The germline CDR1 and CDR2 sequences are MNHEY and SVGAGI. Trimming stripped 6 bases from V and 5 bases from J, with 16 bases between. This CDR3 spans 14 amino acids. The chain's CDR3 is CASSPQTSRETQYF. The CDR3 region has the DNA TGTGCCAGCAGCCCCCAGACTTCTCGGGAGACCCAGTACTTC.

The gene calls are TRBV9 and TRBJ2-6; unclear D gene. Trimming pared 0 bases from V and 2 bases from J, leaving 6 bases between. This CDR3 region has 15 residues. The germline CDR1 and CDR2 sequences are SGDLS and YYNGEE. CDR3 in DNA: TGTGCCAGCAGCGTAGGGTTAGCTGGGGCCAACGTCCTGACTTTC. Amino acids: CASSVGLAGANVLTF.

The chain employs TRBV7-8 and TRBJ2-7; TRBD1 agrees at 10 bases. CDR3 length: 14 residues. The V and J ends lost 5 bases and 6 bases, in that order; junction bases with no gene match: 7. Germline lookup yields CDR1 SGHVS and CDR2 FQNEAQ. The CDR3 protein is CASSDRDRGPEQYF. As DNA, the CDR3 is TGTGCCAGCAGCGACCGGGACAGGGGCCCCGAGCAGTACTTC. The full variable domain, in which reference TRBV7-8 and TRBJ2-7 provide the parts outside the CDR3, is GAGVSQSPRYKVAKRGQDVALRCDPISGHVSLFWYQQALGQGPEFLTYFQNEAQLDKSGLPSDRFFAERPEGSVSTLKIQRTQQEDSAVYLCASSDRDRGPEQYFGPGTRLTVT.

The chain uses TRBV11-1 and TRBJ2-2; D not certain. Looked up from germline, CDR1 is SGHAT and CDR2 is FQDESV (reference sequence). V was trimmed by 0 bases and J by 6 bases, leaving 17 bases between them. The CDR3 contains 17 residues. In DNA, the CDR3 is TGTGCCAGCAGCTTAGCGCTTAATGGAGCTAGATCCGGGGAGCTGTTTTTT. Encoded protein: CASSLALNGARSGELFF.

As for this clone: Other DNA sequences within the sample encode an identical CDR3. V gene TRBV30 combines with J gene TRBJ2-3; D is ambiguous. The germline V and J ends were trimmed by 0 bases and 0 bases, with 4 bases remaining between them. The germline CDR1 and CDR2 sequences are GTSNPN and SVGIG (reference sequence). This CDR3 is built from 13 residues. CDR3 DNA: TGTGCCTGGAGTGTACTTAGCACAGATACGCAGTATTTT. This codes for CAWSVLSTDTQYF.

This chain joins TRBV10-2 and TRBJ1-1; D not resolved. CDR1 and CDR2 (germline): WSHSY, SAAADI. The CDR3 length is 14 residues. V was trimmed by 3 bases and J by 3 bases, leaving 11 bases between them. In nucleotides, the CDR3 is TGCGCCAGCAGTGATATCTGGAGGGACACTGAAGCTTTCTTT. Its protein product is CASSDIWRDTEAFF.

The chain is built from TRBV5-1 and TRBJ2-7, with 14 bases that match TRBD2. CDR1 is SGHRS, CDR2 YFSETQ, per germline. The ends lost 4 bases at V and 5 bases at J; junction bases unmatched: 11. The CDR3 consists of 17 residues. CDR3 in DNA: TGCGCCAGCAGCCCTGGGACTAGCGGGAGATTACGGGACGAGCAGTACTTC. It yields the protein CASSPGTSGRLRDEQYF.

The rearrangement links TRBV4-1 to TRBJ2-2, with D possibly being TRBD1 (5 bases). This CDR3 is built from 17 residues. V dropped 1 base and J dropped 6 bases, with 18 bases sitting between them. The germline CDR1 and CDR2 sequences are MGHRA and YSYEKL. The CDR3 nucleotides read TGCGCCAGCAGCCAAGGAGACAGAATAACAAGGGCCGGGGAGCTGTTTTTT. Its protein is CASSQGDRITRAGELFF.

The chain has TRBV7-9 and TRBJ2-5; 7 bases map to TRBD1. The length of the CDR3 is 15 residues. CDR1 is SEHNR, CDR2 FQNEAQ, per germline (reference sequence). J lost 5 bases, V lost 5 bases, and 11 bases had no gene match. In DNA form, the CDR3 reads TGTGCCAGCAGCCCGAAGAGACAGGGTTCGGAGACCCAGTACTTC. Translating it yields CASSPKRQGSETQYF.

J is TRBJ2-7 and V is TRBV12-5, with D perhaps matching TRBD2 (6 bases). The germline gives CDR1 LGHNT, CDR2 FRNRAP. CDR3 length: 16 residues. The V and J ends lost 6 bases and 4 bases respectively, with 22 bases between them. The CDR3 is CASGPEGLADFYEQYF. CDR3 DNA: TGTGCTAGTGGCCCCGAGGGGTTAGCGGACTTTTACGAGCAGTACTTC.

V usage is TRBV5-1 and J usage is TRBJ2-3, with a weak D call TRBD2 (6 bases). This CDR3 is 15 amino acids long. The V end was cut by 0 bases, the J end by 4 bases, with 12 bases between. Germline V gene lookup returns CDR1 SGHRS and CDR2 YFSETQ. The DNA of the CDR3 is TGCGCCAGCAGCTTGGGGACTACCCACCCAGATACGCAGTATTTT. As protein: CASSLGTTHPDTQYF.

J is TRBJ1-2 and V is TRBV2, with D perhaps matching TRBD1 (6 bases). The ends were cut back, 1 base at V and 8 bases at J, with 11 bases in the middle. In germline, CDR1 is SNHLY, CDR2 FYNNEI. This CDR3 comprises 13 residues. The CDR3 DNA reads TGTGCCAGCAGTGAAGGCAGGGGAGTCGGCTACACCTTC. Translated, it gives CASSEGRGVGYTF.